Below, one TCR beta chain is given with its context. The antigen is unknown. Germline V gives CDR1 ENHRY, CDR2 SYGVKD. Trimming pared 7 bases from V and 0 bases from J, leaving 13 bases between. The CDR3 totals 16 residues. MiXCR, applied by TCRdb to the 5' RACE reads, yields one record per CDR3 protein. The sample lists about 450,000 distinct CDR3 sequences, around a sixth occurring once. These data come from a study of identical twins. Study-wide results and limits: Beta clonotypes that were abundant in cord blood contained fewer insertions, a pattern absent from memory repertoires.

The sequenced sample was naive T cells sorted from blood. This TCR was recovered from a man aged 50 or older in good health. This chain connects TRBV10-3 to TRBJ2-6; D ambiguous. The CDR3: CAITGTTDSGANVLTF. In DNA, the CDR3 is TGTGCCATCACCGGAACAACAGACTCTGGGGCCAACGTCCTGACTTTC.